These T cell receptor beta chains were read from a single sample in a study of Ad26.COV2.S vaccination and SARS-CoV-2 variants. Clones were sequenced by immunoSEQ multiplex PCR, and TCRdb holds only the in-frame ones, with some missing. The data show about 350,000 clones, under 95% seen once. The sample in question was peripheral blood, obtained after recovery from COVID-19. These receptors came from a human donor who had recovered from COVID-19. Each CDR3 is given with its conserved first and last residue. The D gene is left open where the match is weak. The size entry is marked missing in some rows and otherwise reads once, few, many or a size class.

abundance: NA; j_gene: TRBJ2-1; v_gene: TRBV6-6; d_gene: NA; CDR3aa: CASTVRGPYNEQFF; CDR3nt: TGTGCCAGCACGGTGCGGGGGCCGTACAATGAGCAGTTCTTC
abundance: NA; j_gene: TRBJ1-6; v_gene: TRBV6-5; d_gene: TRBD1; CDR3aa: CAINRDRVSSSPLHF; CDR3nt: TGTGCCATCAACCGGGACAGGGTATCTTCTTCACCCCTCCACTTT
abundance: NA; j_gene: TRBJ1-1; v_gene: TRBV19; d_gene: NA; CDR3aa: CASSTKGNTEAFF; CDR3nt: TGTGCCAGTAGTACGAAAGGGAACACTGAAGCTTTCTTT
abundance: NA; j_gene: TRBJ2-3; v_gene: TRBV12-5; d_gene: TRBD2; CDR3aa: CASGTSSETDTQYF; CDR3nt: TGTGCTAGTGGGACTAGCTCGGAAACAGATACGCAGTATTTT
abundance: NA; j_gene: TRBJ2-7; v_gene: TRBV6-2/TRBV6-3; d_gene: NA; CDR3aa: CASGHFYEQYF; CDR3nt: TGTGCCAGCGGCCACTTTTACGAGCAGTACTTC
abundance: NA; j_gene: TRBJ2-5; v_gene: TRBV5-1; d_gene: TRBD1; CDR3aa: CASHRDRGDQETQYF; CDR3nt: TGCGCCAGCCACCGGGACAGGGGGGACCAAGAGACCCAGTACTTC
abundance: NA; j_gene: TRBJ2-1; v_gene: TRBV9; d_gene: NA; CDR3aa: CASSPPTPGPYNEQFF; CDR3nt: TGTGCCAGCAGCCCCCCGACTCCGGGTCCCTACAATGAGCAGTTCTTC
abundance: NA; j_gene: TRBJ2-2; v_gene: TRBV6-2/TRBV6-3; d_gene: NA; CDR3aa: CASSHGGSTGELFF; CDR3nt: TGTGCCAGCAGCCATGGGGGGTCCACCGGGGAGCTGTTTTTT
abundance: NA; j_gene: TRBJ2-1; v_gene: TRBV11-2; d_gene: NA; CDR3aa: CASSLQGVGRNEQFF; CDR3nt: TGTGCCAGCAGCTTACAGGGCGTGGGCCGGAATGAGCAGTTCTTC
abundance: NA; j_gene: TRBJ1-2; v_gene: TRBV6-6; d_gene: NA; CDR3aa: CASSYKGEGYGYTF; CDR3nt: TGTGCCAGCAGTTACAAGGGTGAGGGCTATGGCTACACCTTC
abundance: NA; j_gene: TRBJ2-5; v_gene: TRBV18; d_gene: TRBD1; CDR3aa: CASSPGTGAETQYF; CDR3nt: TGTGCCAGCTCACCAGGGACAGGGGCCGAGACCCAGTACTTC
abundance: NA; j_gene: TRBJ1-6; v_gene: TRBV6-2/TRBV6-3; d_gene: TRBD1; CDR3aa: CASSLRGPGGYNSPLHF; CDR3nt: TGTGCCAGCAGTTTAAGGGGGCCAGGAGGCTATAATTCACCCCTCCACTTT
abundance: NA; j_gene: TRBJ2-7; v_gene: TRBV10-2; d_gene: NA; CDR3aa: CASSDPLFAAYEQYF; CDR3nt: TGCGCCAGCAGTGACCCTCTGTTTGCTGCCTACGAGCAGTACTTC
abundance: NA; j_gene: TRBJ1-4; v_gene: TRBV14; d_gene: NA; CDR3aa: CASSQGPHEKLFF; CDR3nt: TGTGCCAGCAGCCAAGGACCCCATGAAAAACTGTTTTTT
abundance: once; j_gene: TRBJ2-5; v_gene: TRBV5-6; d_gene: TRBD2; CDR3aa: CASSSTGGQETQYF; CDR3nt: TGTGCCAGCAGCTCCACCGGGGGGCAAGAGACCCAGTACTTC
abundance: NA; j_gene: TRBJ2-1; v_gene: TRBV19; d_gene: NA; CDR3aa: CASSIAQDSNEQFF; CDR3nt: TGTGCCAGTAGTATAGCCCAAGACAGCAATGAGCAGTTCTTC
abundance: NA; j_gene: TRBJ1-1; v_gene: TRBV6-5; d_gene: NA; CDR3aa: CASRKGPNTEAFF; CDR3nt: TGTGCCAGCAGGAAGGGACCGAACACTGAAGCTTTCTTT
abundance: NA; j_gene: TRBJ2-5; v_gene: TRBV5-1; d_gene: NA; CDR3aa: CASSLVWGKETQYF; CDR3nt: TGCGCCAGCAGCTTGGTGTGGGGGAAGGAGACCCAGTACTTC
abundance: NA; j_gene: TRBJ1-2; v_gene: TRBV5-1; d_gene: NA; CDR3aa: CASSLGSGQHTYGYTF; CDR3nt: TGCGCCAGCAGCTTGGGTTCGGGTCAACACACCTATGGCTACACCTTC
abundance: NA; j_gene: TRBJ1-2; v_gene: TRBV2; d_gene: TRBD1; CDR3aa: CASSSTGNYGYTF; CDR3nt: TGTGCCAGCAGTTCGACAGGGAACTATGGCTACACCTTC
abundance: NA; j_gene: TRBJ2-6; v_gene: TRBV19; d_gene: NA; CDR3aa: CASSIGRPSSGANVLTF; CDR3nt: TGTGCCAGTAGTATTGGCAGGCCTAGCTCTGGGGCCAACGTCCTGACTTTC
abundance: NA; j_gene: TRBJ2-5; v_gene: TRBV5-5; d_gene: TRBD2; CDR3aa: CASSAAGLAVETQYF; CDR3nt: TGTGCCAGCAGCGCCGCGGGACTAGCTGTGGAGACCCAGTACTTC
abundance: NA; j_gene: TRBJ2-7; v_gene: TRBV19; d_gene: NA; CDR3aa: CASSTFKKKGYEQYF; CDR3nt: TGTGCCAGTAGTACATTCAAGAAAAAGGGCTACGAGCAGTACTTC
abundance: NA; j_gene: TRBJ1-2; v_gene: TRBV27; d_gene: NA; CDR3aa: CASSSKGPHESTF; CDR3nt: TGTGCCAGCAGTTCAAAGGGGCCCCATGAGAGCACCTTC
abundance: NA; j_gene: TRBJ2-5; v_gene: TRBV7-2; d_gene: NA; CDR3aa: CASSLVELPQETQYF; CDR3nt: TGTGCCAGCAGCTTAGTGGAGCTTCCTCAAGAGACCCAGTACTTC
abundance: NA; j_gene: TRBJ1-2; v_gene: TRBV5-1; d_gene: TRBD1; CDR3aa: CASRRTGGRANYGYTF; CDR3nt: TGCGCCAGCAGAAGGACAGGGGGCCGAGCTAACTATGGCTACACCTTC
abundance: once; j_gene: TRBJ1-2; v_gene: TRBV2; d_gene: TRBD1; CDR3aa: CASSGALGQGEADGYTF; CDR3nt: TGTGCCAGCAGTGGAGCCCTTGGACAGGGAGAAGCCGATGGCTACACCTTC
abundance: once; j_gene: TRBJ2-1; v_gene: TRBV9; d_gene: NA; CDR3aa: CASSVDRLEDEQFF; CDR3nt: TGTGCCAGCAGCGTTGACAGACTAGAGGATGAGCAGTTCTTC
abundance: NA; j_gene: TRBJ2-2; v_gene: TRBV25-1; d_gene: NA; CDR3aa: CASSGRDRETGELFF; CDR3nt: TGTGCCAGCAGTGGCCGGGACCGGGAAACCGGGGAGCTGTTTTTT
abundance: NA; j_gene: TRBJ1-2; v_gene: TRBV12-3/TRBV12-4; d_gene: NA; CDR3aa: CASSLAGYGYTF; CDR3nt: TGTGCCAGCAGTTTAGCTGGCTATGGCTACACCTTC
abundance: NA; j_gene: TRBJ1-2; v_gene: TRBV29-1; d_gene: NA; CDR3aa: CSVVGGNNYGYTF; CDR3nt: TGCAGCGTTGTGGGCGGAAATAACTATGGCTACACCTTC